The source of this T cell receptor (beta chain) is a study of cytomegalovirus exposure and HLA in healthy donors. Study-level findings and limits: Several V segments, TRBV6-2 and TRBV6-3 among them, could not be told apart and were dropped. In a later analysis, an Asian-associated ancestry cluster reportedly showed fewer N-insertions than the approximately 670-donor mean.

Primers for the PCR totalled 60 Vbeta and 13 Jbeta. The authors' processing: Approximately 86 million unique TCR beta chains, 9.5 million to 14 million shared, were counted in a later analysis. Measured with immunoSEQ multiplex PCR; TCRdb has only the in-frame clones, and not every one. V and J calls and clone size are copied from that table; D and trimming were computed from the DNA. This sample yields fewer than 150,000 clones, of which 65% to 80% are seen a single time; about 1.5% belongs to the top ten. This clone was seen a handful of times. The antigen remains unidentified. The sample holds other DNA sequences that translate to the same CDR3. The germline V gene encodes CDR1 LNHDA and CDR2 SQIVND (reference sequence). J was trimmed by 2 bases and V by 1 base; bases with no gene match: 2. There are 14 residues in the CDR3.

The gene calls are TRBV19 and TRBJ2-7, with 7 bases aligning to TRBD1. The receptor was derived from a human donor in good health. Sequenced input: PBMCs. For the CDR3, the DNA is TGTGCCAGTAGTATAGGACAGGGAACCTACGAGCAGTACTTC. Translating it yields CASSIGQGTYEQYF.